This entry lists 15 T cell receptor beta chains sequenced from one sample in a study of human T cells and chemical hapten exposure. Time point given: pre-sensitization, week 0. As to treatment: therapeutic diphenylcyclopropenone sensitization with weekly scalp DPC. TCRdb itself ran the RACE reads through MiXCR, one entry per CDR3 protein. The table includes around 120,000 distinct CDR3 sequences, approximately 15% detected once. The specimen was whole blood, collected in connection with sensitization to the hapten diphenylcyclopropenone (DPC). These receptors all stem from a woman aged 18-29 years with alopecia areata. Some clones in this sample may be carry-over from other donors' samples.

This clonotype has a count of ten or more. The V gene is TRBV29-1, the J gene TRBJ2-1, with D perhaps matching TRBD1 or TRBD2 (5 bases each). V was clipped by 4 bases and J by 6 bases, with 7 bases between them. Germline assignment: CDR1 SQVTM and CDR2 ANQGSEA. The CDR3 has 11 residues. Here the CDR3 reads CSVGGGNEQFF. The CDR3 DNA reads TGCAGCGTTGGTGGGGGCAATGAGCAGTTCTTC.

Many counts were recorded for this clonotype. In nucleotides, the CDR3 is TGTGCCAGCAGCAAAGGATTAAAAGAGGGGGACAGGTTTAGCAATCAGCCCCAGCATTTT. It specifies CASSKGLKEGDRFSNQPQHF. The V and J genes are TRBV21-1 and TRBJ1-5; TRBD1, the D gene given by the table, was not confirmed from the DNA. TRBV21-1 is termed a pseudogene. The CDR3 runs 20 residues.

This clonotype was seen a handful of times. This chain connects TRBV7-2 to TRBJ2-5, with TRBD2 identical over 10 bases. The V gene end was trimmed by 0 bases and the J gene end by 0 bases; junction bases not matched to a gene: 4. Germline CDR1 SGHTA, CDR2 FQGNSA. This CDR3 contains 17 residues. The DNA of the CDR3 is TGTGCCAGCAGCTTAGCTAGCGGGAGGACGAACCAAGAGACCCAGTACTTC. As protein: CASSLASGRTNQETQYF. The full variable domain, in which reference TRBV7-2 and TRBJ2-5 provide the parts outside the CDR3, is GAGVSQSPSNKVTEKGKDVELRCDPISGHTALYWYRQSLGQGLEFLIYFQGNSAPDKSGLPSDRFSAERTGGSVSTLTIQRTQQEDSAVYLCASSLASGRTNQETQYFGPGTRLLVL.

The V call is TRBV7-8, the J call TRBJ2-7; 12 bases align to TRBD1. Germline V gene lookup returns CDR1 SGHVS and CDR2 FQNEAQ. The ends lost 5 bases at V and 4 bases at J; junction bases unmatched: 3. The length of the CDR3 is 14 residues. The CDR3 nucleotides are TGTGCCAGCAGCCGGGACAGGGGGCAGTACGAGCAGTACTTC. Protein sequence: CASSRDRGQYEQYF.

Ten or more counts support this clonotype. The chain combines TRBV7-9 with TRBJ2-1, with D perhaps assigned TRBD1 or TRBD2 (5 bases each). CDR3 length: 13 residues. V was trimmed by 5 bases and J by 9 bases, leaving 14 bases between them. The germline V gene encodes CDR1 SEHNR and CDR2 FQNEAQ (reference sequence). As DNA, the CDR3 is TGTGCCAGCAGCCTCCCCAGGGACGGTGAGCAGTTCTTC. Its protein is CASSLPRDGEQFF.

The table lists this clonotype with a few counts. As DNA, the CDR3 is TGTGCCAGCAGCGTTATGGCTAACTATGGCTACACCTTC. Translating gives CASSVMANYGYTF. The J gene is TRBJ1-2, the V gene TRBV7-2; D is uncertain. V dropped 5 bases and J dropped 0 bases, with 7 bases sitting between them. This CDR3 is built from 13 residues. Germline CDR1 is SGHTA and CDR2 is FQGNSA. The full variable domain, its missing parts supplied by reference TRBV7-2 and TRBJ1-2, is GAGVSQSPSNKVTEKGKDVELRCDPISGHTALYWYRQSLGQGLEFLIYFQGNSAPDKSGLPSDRFSAERTGGSVSTLTIQRTQQEDSAVYLCASSVMANYGYTFGSGTRLTVV.

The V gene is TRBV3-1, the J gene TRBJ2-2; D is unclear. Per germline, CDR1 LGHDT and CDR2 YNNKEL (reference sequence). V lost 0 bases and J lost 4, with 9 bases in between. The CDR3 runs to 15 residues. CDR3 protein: CASSQDMQVTGELFF. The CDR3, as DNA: TGTGCCAGCAGCCAAGATATGCAGGTCACCGGGGAGCTGTTTTTT.

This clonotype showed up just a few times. CDR3 sequence: CASSYSPYKTNTGELFF. Here the CDR3 DNA reads TGTGCCAGCAGTTACTCTCCGTACAAAACGAACACCGGGGAGCTGTTTTTT. The chain couples TRBV6-2 or TRBV6-3 to TRBJ2-2; D remains unclear. The CDR3 runs 17 residues. Looked up from germline, CDR1 is MNHEY and CDR2 is SVGEGT. With 0 bases removed from V and 0 bases from J, the gap between germline ends came to 11 bases.

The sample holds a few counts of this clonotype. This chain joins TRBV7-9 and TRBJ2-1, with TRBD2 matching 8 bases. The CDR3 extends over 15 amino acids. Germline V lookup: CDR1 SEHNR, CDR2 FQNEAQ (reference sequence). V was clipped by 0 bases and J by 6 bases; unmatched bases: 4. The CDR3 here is CASSLAGLGRNEQFF. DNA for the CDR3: TGTGCCAGCAGCTTAGCGGGACTAGGACGCAATGAGCAGTTCTTC.

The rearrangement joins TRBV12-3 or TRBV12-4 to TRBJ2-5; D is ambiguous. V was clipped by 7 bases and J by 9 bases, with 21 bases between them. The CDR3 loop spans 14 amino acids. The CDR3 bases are TGTGCCAGCACCCATTCATGGCAGGCAAGGCCCCAGTACTTC. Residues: CASTHSWQARPQYF.

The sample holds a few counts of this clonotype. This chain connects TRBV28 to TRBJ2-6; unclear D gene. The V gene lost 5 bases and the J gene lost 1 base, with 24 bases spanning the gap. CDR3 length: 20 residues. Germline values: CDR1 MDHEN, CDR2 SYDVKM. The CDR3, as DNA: TGTGCCAGCAGTACACCATCTACGGTTAGGATGAGTTCTGGGGCCAACGTCCTGACTTTC. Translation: CASSTPSTVRMSSGANVLTF. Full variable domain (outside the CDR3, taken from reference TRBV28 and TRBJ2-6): DVKVTQSSRYLVKRTGEKVFLECVQDMDHENMFWYRQDPGLGLRLIYFSYDVKMKEKGDIPEGYSVSREKKERFSLILESASTNQTSMYLCASSTPSTVRMSSGANVLTFGAGSRLTVL.

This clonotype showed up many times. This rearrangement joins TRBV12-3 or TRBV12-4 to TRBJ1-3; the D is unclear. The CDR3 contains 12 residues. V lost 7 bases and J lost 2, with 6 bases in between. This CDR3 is CASNIAGNTIYF. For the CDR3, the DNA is TGTGCCAGCAATATCGCTGGAAACACCATATATTTT.

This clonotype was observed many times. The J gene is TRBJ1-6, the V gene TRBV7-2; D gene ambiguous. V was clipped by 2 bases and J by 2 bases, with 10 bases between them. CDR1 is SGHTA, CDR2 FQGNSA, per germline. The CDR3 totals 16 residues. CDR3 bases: TGTGCCAGCAGCTTAACGTCACCTCCCTATAATTCACCCCTCCACTTT. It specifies CASSLTSPPYNSPLHF.

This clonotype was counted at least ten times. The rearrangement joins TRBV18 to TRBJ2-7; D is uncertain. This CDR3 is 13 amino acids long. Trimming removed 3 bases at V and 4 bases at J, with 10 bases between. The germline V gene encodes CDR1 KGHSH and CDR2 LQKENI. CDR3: CASSPGPGYEQYF. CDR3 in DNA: TGTGCCAGCTCACCTGGTCCCGGATACGAGCAGTACTTC.

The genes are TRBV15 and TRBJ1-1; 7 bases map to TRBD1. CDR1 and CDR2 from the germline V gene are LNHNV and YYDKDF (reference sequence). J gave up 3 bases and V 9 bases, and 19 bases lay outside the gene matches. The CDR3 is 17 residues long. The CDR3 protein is CATSTGDLAGYDTEAFF. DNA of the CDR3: TGTGCCACTTCTACAGGGGATCTGGCGGGATATGACACTGAAGCTTTCTTT.